Shown below are 17 T cell receptor beta chains from a single sample sequenced in a study of shared clonotypes between healthy human individuals. The protocol was immunoSEQ multiplex PCR, while the TCRdb copy is restricted to in-frame clones and leaves out a portion. The sample includes over a million clones, about 96% of them seen just once. Sequencing was performed on naive CD4+ T cells sorted from blood. The sample's subset: CD45RA+ positively selected. Receptor source: a man under 40 in good health.

This clone was seen once. This chain connects TRBV5-1 to TRBJ2-2; D uncertain. The CDR3 is 15 amino acids. The V end lost 4 bases, the J end lost 7 bases, and 17 bases lay between the germline ends. Per germline, CDR1 SGHRS and CDR2 YFSETQ. This chain's CDR3 is CASSEGRLRNGELFF. CDR3 DNA sequence: TGCGCCAGCAGCGAAGGAAGGCTACGAAACGGGGAGCTGTTTTTT.

V usage is TRBV9 and J usage is TRBJ2-7, with TRBD1 matching 8 bases. This CDR3 has 18 amino acids. Germline V gene sequence: CDR1 SGDLS, CDR2 YYNGEE. After removal of 0 bases from V and 2 bases from J, the junction contained 13 bases not matched to a gene. Here the CDR3 DNA reads TGTGCCAGCAGCGTAGCTTCCGAAACAGGGGGATACCCCTACGAGCAGTACTTC. Translated: CASSVASETGGYPYEQYF.

The chain carries TRBV7-3 and TRBJ2-3; 11 bases agree with TRBD1. Per the germline V gene, CDR1 is SGHTA and CDR2 is FQGTGA. V was pared by 5 bases and J by 4 bases, with 14 bases of the junction left unmatched. The CDR3 sequence is 18 residues long. CDR3 region: CASSTHGQGTGGADTQYF. CDR3 DNA sequence: TGTGCCAGCAGCACCCACGGTCAAGGGACAGGGGGGGCAGATACGCAGTATTTT.

The chain carries TRBV27 and TRBJ2-5; TRBD2 matches 11 bases. V lost 5 bases to trimming and J lost 4 bases; unmatched junction nucleotides: 15. Germline V gene sequence: CDR1 MNHEY, CDR2 SMNVEV (reference sequence). The CDR3 has 18 amino acids. Here the CDR3 reads CASSLHMGSGRALETQYF. In DNA form, the CDR3 reads TGTGCCAGCAGTCTCCATATGGGTAGCGGGAGGGCCTTAGAGACCCAGTACTTC.

This rearrangement joins TRBV5-4 to TRBJ2-7; 8 bases line up with TRBD2. The CDR3 runs 15 residues. CDR1 is SGHNT and CDR2 is YYREEE in the germline V gene (reference sequence). V was pared by 1 base and J by 3 bases, with 6 bases of the junction left unmatched. CDR3 bases: TGTGCCAGCAGCTTGCCCGGGAGGGGCGACTACGAGCAGTACTTC. This codes for CASSLPGRGDYEQYF.

The rearrangement joins TRBV2 to TRBJ2-7; D perhaps matches TRBD1 (5 bases). V was clipped by 0 bases and J by 5 bases, with 11 bases between them. Germline V gene sequence: CDR1 SNHLY, CDR2 FYNNEI. The CDR3 has 14 residues. The CDR3 region has the DNA TGTGCCAGCAGTGAAGCCCCCGACAGACACGAGCAGTACTTC. Its protein product is CASSEAPDRHEQYF.

The J gene is TRBJ2-1, the V gene TRBV5-4; 7 bases fit TRBD1. The CDR3 spans 12 residues. After removal of 9 bases from V and 6 bases from J, the junction contained 6 bases not matched to a gene. Germline V gives CDR1 SGHNT, CDR2 YYREEE (reference sequence). The CDR3 region has the DNA TGTGCCAACGGACAGGACGTCAATGAGCAGTTCTTC. Translating it yields CANGQDVNEQFF.

The chain combines TRBV6-1 with TRBJ2-6; no reliable D call. Germline V gene data show CDR1 as MNHNS and CDR2 as SASEGT. Trimming removed 8 bases from V and 0 bases from J, with 5 bases in between. This CDR3 region has 13 residues. The DNA for the CDR3 is TGTGCCAGCTTCCCCTCTGGGGCCAACGTCCTGACTTTC. It translates to CASFPSGANVLTF.

The chain links TRBV5-4 to TRBJ2-3, with D possibly TRBD1 on 6 matching bases. Germline assignment: CDR1 SGHNT and CDR2 YYREEE (reference sequence). V gave up 0 bases and J gave up 0 bases, with 11 bases separating them. The length of the CDR3 is 16 residues. The CDR3 DNA reads TGTGCCAGCAGCTTGGGGGGGCAGGGGAGCACAGATACGCAGTATTTT. It codes for CASSLGGQGSTDTQYF.

The chain carries TRBV5-6 and TRBJ2-5; D is possibly TRBD1 (5 bases). V dropped 1 base and J dropped 3 bases, with 7 bases sitting between them. The CDR3 is 13 residues long. Germline V gene data show CDR1 as SGHDT and CDR2 as YYEEEE. CDR3 bases: TGTGCCAGCAGCTTGACAGGAAAAGAGACCCAGTACTTC. It encodes CASSLTGKETQYF.

The rearrangement joins TRBV4-2 to TRBJ2-1; 11 nucleotides agree with TRBD2. Germline V lookup: CDR1 LGHNA, CDR2 YNFKEQ. This CDR3 comprises 16 residues. The ends lost 2 bases at V and 8 bases at J; junction bases unmatched: 8. In DNA, the CDR3 is TGTGCCAGCAGCCAATTAGCGGGAGGGGAGGGGGATGAGCAGTTCTTC. This sequence encodes CASSQLAGGEGDEQFF.

The J gene is TRBJ1-5, the V gene TRBV5-1; D gene uncertain. The germline gives CDR1 SGHRS, CDR2 YFSETQ. V dropped 5 bases and J dropped 3 bases, with 9 bases sitting between them. This CDR3 spans 13 amino acids. In DNA, the CDR3 is TGCGCCAGCAGACCGGAACTCAATCAGCCCCAGCATTTT. This codes for CASRPELNQPQHF.

This chain connects TRBV5-4 to TRBJ2-1, with 8 bases fitting TRBD1. This CDR3 has 15 amino acids. Germline assignment: CDR1 SGHNT and CDR2 YYREEE (reference sequence). J was trimmed by 4 bases and V by 2 bases; bases with no gene match: 5. Written as DNA, the CDR3 is TGTGCCAGCAGCTTTCGACAGGGGCCATACAATGAGCAGTTCTTC. Its protein product is CASSFRQGPYNEQFF.

The chain joins TRBV4-3 to TRBJ1-2; maybe TRBD1 (6 bases). The germline gives CDR1 LGHNA, CDR2 YSLEER. V was shortened by 1 base and J by 7 bases, with 16 bases between the two germline ends. The CDR3 consists of 15 residues. The CDR3 sequence is CASSQVEGEKVGYTF. CDR3 DNA sequence: TGCGCCAGCAGCCAAGTTGAGGGGGAGAAGGTTGGCTACACCTTC.

This chain connects TRBV4-2 to TRBJ2-3, with D possibly TRBD2 on 5 matching bases. V was trimmed by 3 bases and J by 6 bases, leaving 16 bases between them. The CDR3 length is 15 residues. Per germline, CDR1 LGHNA and CDR2 YNFKEQ. In nucleotides, the CDR3 is TGTGCCAGCAGCCAGTCGTCGGGCCCGGGGGATACGCAGTATTTT. Translated: CASSQSSGPGDTQYF.

The V gene is TRBV10-3, the J gene TRBJ2-7, with D perhaps TRBD1 (6 bases). Germline values: CDR1 ENHRY, CDR2 SYGVKD. Trimming cost V 8 bases and J 2 bases, with 13 bases left between them. This CDR3 has 13 amino acids. The CDR3 loop is CAILQGPTYEQYF. The DNA of the CDR3 is TGTGCCATCCTACAGGGCCCGACCTACGAGCAGTACTTC.

The V call is TRBV7-8, the J call TRBJ1-2; the match to TRBD1 covers 7 bases. Germline-derived CDR1 and CDR2 are SGHVS and FQNEAQ. The CDR3 length is 13 residues. The junction had 5 bases not matched to a gene; V was cut back by 2 bases and J by 8 bases. Written as DNA, the CDR3 is TGTGCCAGCAGCTTAACACAGGGGATCGGCTACACCTTC. Its translation: CASSLTQGIGYTF.